This passage covers 12 T cell receptor beta chains from one sample sequenced in a study of vaccination effects on CD4 cells after COVID-19. No antigen is known for these receptors. Using viral peptide pools, the ViraFEST assay grew out antigen-specific CD4+ T cells prior to sequencing. It was after nine to eleven days of culture that CD4+ T cells were isolated. Neither prior SARS-CoV-2 infection nor positive nucleocapsid antibodies were present in the vaccine recipients. Clones were read by immunoSEQ multiplex PCR, and TCRdb kept only the in-frame ones, dropping some. Of approximately 76,000 clones listed, 60% to 85% are singletons. The sample here was CD4+ T cells from PBMCs cultured with SARS-CoV-2 spike peptides, taken before COVID-19 vaccination. The receptors derive from a human donor who received a COVID-19 vaccine.

V gene TRBV7-9 combines with J gene TRBJ2-2; the match to TRBD1 covers 10 bases. Germline V gene sequence: CDR1 SEHNR, CDR2 FQNEAQ (reference sequence). CDR3 length: 16 residues. The V segment lost 3 bases and the J segment 2 bases; nucleotides outside the gene matches: 3. CDR3 in amino acids: CASSFRDRGNTGELFF. In nucleotides, the CDR3 is TGTGCCAGCAGCTTTCGGGACAGGGGAAACACCGGGGAGCTGTTTTTT.

The chain links TRBV2 to TRBJ2-1; 9 bases are shared with TRBD2. CDR3 length: 14 amino acids. With V trimmed by 6 bases and J by 3 bases, 3 bases remained unmatched. From germline, CDR1 is SNHLY and CDR2 FYNNEI. The CDR3 reads CASRAGGLYNEQFF. DNA of the CDR3: TGTGCCAGCAGGGCGGGGGGGCTCTACAATGAGCAGTTCTTC.

V gene TRBV2 combines with J gene TRBJ2-1; 9 bases are shared with TRBD2. The CDR3 covers 12 residues. V dropped 6 bases and J dropped 9; count of bases not matched to a gene: 3. Looked up from germline, CDR1 is SNHLY and CDR2 is FYNNEI. The CDR3 loop reads CASRLTSGEQFF. For the CDR3, the DNA is TGTGCCAGCAGGCTGACTAGCGGTGAGCAGTTCTTC.

This clone showed up just a few times. The chain couples TRBV2 to TRBJ1-1; weak D call: TRBD1 (5 bases). The CDR3 sequence is 14 residues long. V shed 8 bases and J shed 6 bases, with 19 bases lying between them. The germline V gene encodes CDR1 SNHLY and CDR2 FYNNEI. CDR3 nucleotides: TGTGCCAGCGGAAGAACCCAGGGAGGCGCTGAAGCTTTCTTT. As protein: CASGRTQGGAEAFF.

This chain uses TRBV2 with TRBJ1-2, with a tentative D call TRBD1 (6 bases). Germline CDR1 and CDR2: SNHLY and FYNNEI. V was pared by 2 bases and J by 4 bases, with 11 bases between. The CDR3 extends over 14 amino acids. The CDR3 reads CASSESGEGYGYTF. CDR3 sequence (DNA): TGTGCCAGCAGTGAATCAGGGGAAGGCTATGGCTACACCTTC.

The gene calls are TRBV23-1 and TRBJ1-2; TRBD1 is a possible D gene (6 bases). TRBV23-1 is treated as an ORF (open reading frame) with a function not yet certain. CDR3 length: 16 amino acids. Deletions cut 2 bases from V and 2 bases from J, with 15 bases between. CDR3 DNA: TGCGCCAGCAGTCAAGAGAACAGGGCGGGGAACTATGGCTACACCTTC. Translation gives CASSQENRAGNYGYTF.

V gene TRBV6-5 combines with J gene TRBJ2-3, with 11 positions matching TRBD1. V gave up 0 bases and J gave up 7 bases; unmatched junction bases: 6. The CDR3 contains 16 residues. CDR1 is MNHEY, CDR2 SVGAGI, per germline. CDR3 residues: CASSYSGTGGRNTQYF. Here the CDR3 DNA reads TGTGCCAGCAGTTACTCGGGGACAGGGGGTCGAAATACGCAGTATTTT.

The gene calls are TRBV2 and TRBJ2-5, with 9 bases matching TRBD1. V shed 6 bases, J shed 2 bases, and the junction held 4 bases outside the gene matches. The CDR3 is 14 residues long. Germline CDR1 and CDR2: SNHLY and FYNNEI. CDR3 amino acids: CASSGTGSQETQYF. CDR3 DNA: TGTGCCAGCAGCGGGACAGGGAGTCAAGAGACCCAGTACTTC.

This clone was picked up a small number of times. The chain has TRBV19 and TRBJ1-1, with 9 nucleotides matching TRBD1. Trimming at V came to 5 bases and at J to 8 bases, leaving 6 bases not matched to a gene. Per germline, CDR1 LNHDA and CDR2 SQIVND (reference sequence). The CDR3 has 13 residues. Written as DNA, the CDR3 is TGTGCCAGTAGTGGAGGACAGGGGAGGGAAGCTTTCTTT. This codes for CASSGGQGREAFF.

This rearrangement joins TRBV27 to TRBJ2-7, with no clear D. The V and J ends lost 6 bases and 2 bases respectively, with 14 bases between them. This CDR3 has 14 amino acids. The germline V gene encodes CDR1 MNHEY and CDR2 SMNVEV (reference sequence). The DNA for the CDR3 is TGTGCCAGCAGAGACCAGTCGCCACCCTACGAGCAGTACGTC. It encodes CASRDQSPPYEQYV.

This chain links TRBV7-3 with TRBJ1-1; 7 nucleotides line up with TRBD1. The germline V gene encodes CDR1 SGHTA and CDR2 FQGTGA. With V trimmed by 5 bases and J by 1 base, 4 bases remained unmatched. This CDR3 is built from 14 residues. CDR3 coding DNA: TGTGCCAGCAGCGCACAGGGGACGAACACTGAAGCTTTCTTT. Translation gives CASSAQGTNTEAFF.

The chain recombines TRBV10-3 with TRBJ2-3; 9 nucleotides align to TRBD2. The CDR3 runs to 14 residues. The germline gives CDR1 ENHRY, CDR2 SYGVKD. Trimming cost V 4 bases and J 1 base; bases outside gene matches: 0. CDR3 sequence reads: CAISASGGTDTQYF. In DNA form, the CDR3 reads TGTGCCATCAGTGCTAGCGGGGGCACAGATACGCAGTATTTT.